A single T cell receptor beta chain is shown here with its context. In this sample, this clonotype turned up a few times. Its antigen is still unknown. No much larger clone exists at a distance of one base, and base qualities are not known. The source of the sample is a study of early T cells in non-severe SARS-CoV-2 infection (dated by TCRdb to about 2021). Study-wide context: Because TCR sequencing was done on bulk RNA from unsorted whole blood, the alpha and beta chains could not be paired.

Sequences MNHEY (CDR1) and SVGAGI (CDR2) are obtained from the germline V gene. V sheds 3 bases and J sheds 10 bases, leaving 25 bases between their ends. The CDR3 goes from the cysteine to the phenylalanine over 18 residues. Only the CDR3 DNA stays, 54 bases, in frame from base 1. Library generation was performed with 5' RACE. The sequencer was a NextSeq 500. Unique molecular identifiers were attached to individual cDNA molecules in the TCR library protocol so that sequencing error and PCR bias could be corrected. Both TCR alpha and beta chains were sequenced, and tight co-correlation was observed between alpha and beta sequence abundances in each sample. The authors' pipeline ran thus. Decombinator V4 was used to perform V gene, J gene and CDR3 annotation of TCR sequences. Expanded TCRs were defined as changing significantly between any two time points under a Poisson model with p below 0.0001. TCR abundances were normalised to the total number of TCRs sequenced in each sample and reported as counts per million. MAIT TCRs were defined by TRAV1-2 paired with TRAJ12, TRAJ20 or TRAJ33, and iNKT TCRs by TRAV10 paired with TRAJ18. VDJdb, accessed 1 November 2021, was searched for CMV, EBV and SARS-CoV-2 annotated TCRs, with TCRs annotated for multiple antigens excluded. In-frame beta chains were kept once TCRdb had trimmed the public reads at Q25 with fastp and called clones with MiXCR. Rows with one shared CDR3 protein collapse into an entry with the most common genes and DNA. In this record, the V and J calls reflect TCRdb's handling and not the investigators' own analysis. The table for this sample lists 50,000 to 80,000 distinct CDR3 sequences; roughly 9% of them were counted only once. The leading ten clones occupy around an eighth of the sample.

Here is what the overall study found, with its caveats: VDJdb matching was skewed toward anti-spike CD8 responses and likely underestimated virus-specific expansions, missing private and CD4 specificities.

The study was a case-control design nested within a healthcare worker cohort in London, UK, with weekly nasopharyngeal swab PCR tests and blood sampling. Healthcare workers were recruited between 23 and 31 March 2020, during the week of the UK lockdown, and were followed weekly for up to about 15 weeks. This receptor chain uses TRBV6-5 and TRBJ1-6; a confident D gene designation cannot be given. Sequencing was performed on whole blood, taken at baseline. This TCR was recovered from an adult who was a healthcare worker with PCR-confirmed SARS-CoV-2 infection or an uninfected control (not recorded which). The encoded CDR3 is CASSYKDSAVLSGSPLHF. The base sequence is TGTGCCAGCAGTTATAAGGATTCGGCCGTTCTTTCGGGATCACCCCTCCACTTT.